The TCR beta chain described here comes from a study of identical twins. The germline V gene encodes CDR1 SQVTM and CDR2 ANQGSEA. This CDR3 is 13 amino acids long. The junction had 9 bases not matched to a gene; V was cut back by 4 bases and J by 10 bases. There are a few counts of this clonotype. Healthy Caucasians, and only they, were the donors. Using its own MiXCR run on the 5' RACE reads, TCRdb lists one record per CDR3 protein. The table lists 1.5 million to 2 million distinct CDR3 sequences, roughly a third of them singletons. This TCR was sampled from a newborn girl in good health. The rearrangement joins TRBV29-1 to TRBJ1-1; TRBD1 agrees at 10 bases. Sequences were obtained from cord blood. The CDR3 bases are TGCAGCGTTGCTGGGACAGGGGTTCCGCTAGCTTTCTTT. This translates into CSVAGTGVPLAFF.